The source of this T cell receptor beta chain is a study of blood T cell repertoires in COVID-19. Study details: Acute and convalescent COVID-19 samples came from the United States, Italy and Spain. PBMCs, B-cell-depleted T cells, or T cells were the source of the cDNA or gDNA that made up the material.

Clones were sequenced by immunoSEQ multiplex PCR, and TCRdb holds only the in-frame ones, with some missing. The table has 180,000 or so clones, roughly 80% seen once; the top ten hold roughly 6.9%. Germline V gene lookup returns CDR1 LGHDT and CDR2 YNNKEL (reference sequence). J gave up 10 bases and V 5 bases, and 12 bases lay outside the gene matches. This CDR3 contains 15 residues. Participants were placed into cohorts based on the clinical history they reported. Sequencing was performed on PBMCs or T cells enriched from blood (not recorded which). V gene TRBV3-1 (or the pseudogene TRBV3-2) combines with J gene TRBJ2-1; 9 positions match TRBD1. The sequence came from a man aged 40-55 years who had recovered from COVID-19. DNA for the CDR3: TGTGCCAGCAGCTTAACCCCCGACAGGGGGTTGGAGCAGTTCTTC. It specifies CASSLTPDRGLEQFF.